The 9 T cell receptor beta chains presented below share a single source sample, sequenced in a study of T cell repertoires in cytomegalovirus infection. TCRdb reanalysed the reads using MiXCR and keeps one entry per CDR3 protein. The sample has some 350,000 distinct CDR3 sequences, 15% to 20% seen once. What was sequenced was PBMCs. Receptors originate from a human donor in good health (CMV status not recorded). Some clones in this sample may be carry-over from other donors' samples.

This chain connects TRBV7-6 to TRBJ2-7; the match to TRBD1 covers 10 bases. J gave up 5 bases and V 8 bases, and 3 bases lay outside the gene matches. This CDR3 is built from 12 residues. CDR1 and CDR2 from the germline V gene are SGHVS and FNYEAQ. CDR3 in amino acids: CASRDRGNEQYF. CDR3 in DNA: TGTGCCAGCCGGGACAGGGGAAACGAGCAGTACTTC.

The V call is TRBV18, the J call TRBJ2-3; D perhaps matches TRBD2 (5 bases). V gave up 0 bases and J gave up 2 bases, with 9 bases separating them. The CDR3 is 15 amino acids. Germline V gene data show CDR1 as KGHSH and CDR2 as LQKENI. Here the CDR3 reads CASSPPGLPTDTQYF. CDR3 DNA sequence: TGTGCCAGCTCACCACCCGGACTGCCCACAGATACGCAGTATTTT.

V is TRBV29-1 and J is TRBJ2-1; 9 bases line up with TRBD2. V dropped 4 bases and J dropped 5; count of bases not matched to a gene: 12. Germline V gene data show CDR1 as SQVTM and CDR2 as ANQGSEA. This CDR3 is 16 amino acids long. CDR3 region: CSVAVRFSGGHNEQFF. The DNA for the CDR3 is TGCAGCGTTGCCGTCCGATTTAGCGGGGGACACAATGAGCAGTTCTTC.

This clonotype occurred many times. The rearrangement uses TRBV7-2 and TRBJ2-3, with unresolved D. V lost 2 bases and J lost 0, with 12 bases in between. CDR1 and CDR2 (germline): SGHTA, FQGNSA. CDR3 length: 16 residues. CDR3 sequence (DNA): TGTGCCAGCAGCTTACAGGCCCGTCCCAGCACAGATACGCAGTATTTT. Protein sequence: CASSLQARPSTDTQYF.

In DNA, the CDR3 is TGCAGCGTTGTAGCGGGCTCTGGAAACACCATATATTTT. This sequence encodes CSVVAGSGNTIYF. The chain employs TRBV29-1 and TRBJ1-3; D uncertain. The CDR3 consists of 13 residues. V was cut by 4 bases and J by 0 bases, with 7 bases left in between. Germline V gene lookup returns CDR1 SQVTM and CDR2 ANQGSEA.

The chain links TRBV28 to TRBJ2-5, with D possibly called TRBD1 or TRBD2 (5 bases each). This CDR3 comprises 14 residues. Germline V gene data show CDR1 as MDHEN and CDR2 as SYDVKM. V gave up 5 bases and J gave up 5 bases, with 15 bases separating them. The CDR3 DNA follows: TGTGCCAGCAGTGGGGGACCGCGCGGGGAGACCCAGTACTTC. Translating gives CASSGGPRGETQYF. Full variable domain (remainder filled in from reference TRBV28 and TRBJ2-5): DVKVTQSSRYLVKRTGEKVFLECVQDMDHENMFWYRQDPGLGLRLIYFSYDVKMKEKGDIPEGYSVSREKKERFSLILESASTNQTSMYLCASSGGPRGETQYFGPGTRLLVL.

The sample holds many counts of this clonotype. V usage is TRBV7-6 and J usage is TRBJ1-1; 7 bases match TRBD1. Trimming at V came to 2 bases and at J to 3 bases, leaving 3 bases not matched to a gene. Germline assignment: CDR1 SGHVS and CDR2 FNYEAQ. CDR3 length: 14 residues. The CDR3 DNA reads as TGTGCCAGCAGCTTAACAGGGGCGGACACTGAAGCTTTCTTT. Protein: CASSLTGADTEAFF.

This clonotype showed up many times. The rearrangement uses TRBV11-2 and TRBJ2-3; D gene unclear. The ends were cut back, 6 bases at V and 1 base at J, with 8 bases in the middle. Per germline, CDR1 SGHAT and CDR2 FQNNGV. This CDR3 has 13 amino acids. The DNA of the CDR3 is TGTGCCAGCAGAAACACAGGCACAGATACGCAGTATTTT. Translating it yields CASRNTGTDTQYF.

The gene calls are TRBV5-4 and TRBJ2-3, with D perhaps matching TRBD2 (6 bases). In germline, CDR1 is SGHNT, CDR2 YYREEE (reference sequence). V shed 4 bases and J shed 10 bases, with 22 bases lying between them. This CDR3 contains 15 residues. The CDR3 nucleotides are TGTGCCAGCAGCCTACCCGGGGACTTCTCCTTATCGCAGTATTTT. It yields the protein CASSLPGDFSLSQYF. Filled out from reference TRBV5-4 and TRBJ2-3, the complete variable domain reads ETGVTQSPTHLIKTRGQQVTLRCSSQSGHNTVSWYQQALGQGPQFIFQYYREEENGRGNFPPRFSGLQFPNYSSELNVNALELDDSALYLCASSLPGDFSLSQYFGPGTRLTVL.